This TCR beta chain comes out of a study of blood T cell repertoires in COVID-19. Study-level information: Material from acute and convalescent COVID-19 was sourced from the United States, Italy and Spain. PBMCs, B-cell-depleted T cells, or T cells were the source of the cDNA or gDNA that made up the material.

As processed by the authors: Amplification of reference gene primers was used by the study to estimate nucleated cell counts. Here immunoSEQ multiplex PCR was the method, and the copy in TCRdb shows in-frame clones only, minus some. V, J and clone size reflect that table, while D and trimming were determined from the DNA. The data contain approximately 260,000 clones, about 89% of them singletons. CDR1 and CDR2 (germline): SGHRS, YFSETQ. Deletions cut 0 bases from V and 0 bases from J, with 7 bases between. The CDR3 is 16 residues long. Sequencing input: peripheral blood. The chain recombines TRBV5-1 with TRBJ1-6; no definite D call. The source of this sequence is a man between 50 and 59 years old with acute or convalescent COVID-19. The CDR3 here is CASSLVLSSYNSPLHF. CDR3 bases: TGCGCCAGCAGCTTGGTACTTAGCTCCTATAATTCACCCCTCCACTTT.